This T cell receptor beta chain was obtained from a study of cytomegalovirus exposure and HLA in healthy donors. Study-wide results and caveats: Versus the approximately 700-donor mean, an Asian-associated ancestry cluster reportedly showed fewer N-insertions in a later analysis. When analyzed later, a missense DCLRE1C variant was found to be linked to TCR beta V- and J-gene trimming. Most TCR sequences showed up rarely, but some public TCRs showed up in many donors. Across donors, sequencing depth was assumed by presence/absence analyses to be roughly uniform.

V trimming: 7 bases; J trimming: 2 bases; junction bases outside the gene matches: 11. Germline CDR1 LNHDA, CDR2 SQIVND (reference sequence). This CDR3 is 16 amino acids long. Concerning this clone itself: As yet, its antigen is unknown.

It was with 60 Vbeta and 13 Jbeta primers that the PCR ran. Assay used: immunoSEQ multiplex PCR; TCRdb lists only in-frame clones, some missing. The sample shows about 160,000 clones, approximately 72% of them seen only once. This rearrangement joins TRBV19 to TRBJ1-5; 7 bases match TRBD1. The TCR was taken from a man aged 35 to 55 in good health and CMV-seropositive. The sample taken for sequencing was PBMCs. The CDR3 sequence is CASNPSRQGGNQPQHF. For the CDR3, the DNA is TGTGCCAGTAACCCCTCAAGACAGGGTGGCAATCAGCCCCAGCATTTT.